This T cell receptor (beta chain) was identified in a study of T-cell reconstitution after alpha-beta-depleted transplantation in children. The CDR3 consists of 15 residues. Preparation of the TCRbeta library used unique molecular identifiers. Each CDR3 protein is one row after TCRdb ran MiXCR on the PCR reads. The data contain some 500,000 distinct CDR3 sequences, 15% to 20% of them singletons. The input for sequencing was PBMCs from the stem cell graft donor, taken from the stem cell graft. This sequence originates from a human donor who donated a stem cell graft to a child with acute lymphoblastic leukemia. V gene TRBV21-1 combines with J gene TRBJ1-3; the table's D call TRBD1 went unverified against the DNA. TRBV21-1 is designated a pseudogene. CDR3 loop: CASSKRQKTGNTIYF. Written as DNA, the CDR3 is TGTGCCAGCAGCAAACGACAGAAGACTGGAAACACCATATATTTT.